Below are 26 T cell receptor beta chains sequenced from a single sample in a study of blood T cell repertoires in COVID-19. Data came from immunoSEQ multiplex PCR; TCRdb stores just in-frame clones and leaves some out. The sample has 490,000 or so clones; 85% to 90% are singletons. Sequenced input: PBMCs or T cells enriched from blood (not recorded which). The source is a woman aged 35 to 49 who had recovered from COVID-19.

On this clone: The sample holds other DNA sequences that translate to the same CDR3. The chain links TRBV12-3 or TRBV12-4 to TRBJ1-2; D uncertain. This CDR3 spans 11 amino acids. Trimming pared 3 bases from V and 6 bases from J, leaving 5 bases between. The CDR3 DNA sequence: TGTGCCAGCAGTTTCGGGGATGGCTACACCTTC. It translates to CASSFGDGYTF.

This chain links TRBV27 with TRBJ2-1; 9 nucleotides align to TRBD2. Per germline, CDR1 MNHEY and CDR2 SMNVEV (reference sequence). This CDR3 comprises 15 residues. V shed 6 bases, J shed 1 base, and the junction held 4 bases outside the gene matches. The CDR3 loop reads CASRGTSWSYNEQFF. CDR3 sequence (DNA): TGTGCCAGCAGGGGGACTAGCTGGTCCTACAATGAGCAGTTCTTC.

The chain carries TRBV27 and TRBJ1-2; no clear D. The CDR3 length is 15 residues. The germline V and J ends were trimmed by 2 bases and 5 bases, with 15 bases remaining between them. Germline values: CDR1 MNHEY, CDR2 SMNVEV (reference sequence). CDR3 sequence reads: CASSLNGGLKYGYTF. For the CDR3, the DNA is TGTGCCAGCAGTTTAAACGGAGGGCTCAAGTATGGCTACACCTTC.

The chain links TRBV5-5 to TRBJ1-1; 9 positions match TRBD1. Germline V gene data show CDR1 as SGHKS and CDR2 as YYEKEE (reference sequence). V trimming: 0 bases; J trimming: 6 bases; junction bases outside the gene matches: 6. This CDR3 is 15 amino acids long. The CDR3 DNA reads as TGTGCCAGCAGCTTGGCCTGGGACAGGGATTCTGAAGCTTTCTTT. It specifies CASSLAWDRDSEAFF.

The chain has TRBV18 and TRBJ1-1; weak D call: TRBD1 (6 bases). The CDR3 sequence is 13 residues long. Germline CDR1 KGHSH, CDR2 LQKENI. Trimming stripped 8 bases from V and 1 base from J, with 11 bases between. CDR3: CASVGQRNTEAFF. The DNA for the CDR3 is TGTGCCAGCGTAGGACAGAGGAACACTGAAGCTTTCTTT.

The CDR3: CASSLVAGNQPQHF. The CDR3 DNA sequence: TGTGCCAGCAGCTTAGTGGCGGGCAATCAGCCCCAGCATTTT. The genes are TRBV7-9 and TRBJ1-5; no firm D call. The CDR3 spans 14 residues. Germline V CDR1 and CDR2: SEHNR, FQNEAQ (reference sequence). V was shortened by 1 base and J by 2 bases, with 6 bases between the two germline ends.

This chain uses TRBV5-4 with TRBJ2-5; unclear D gene. The germline gives CDR1 SGHNT, CDR2 YYREEE (reference sequence). The length of the CDR3 is 13 residues. The V and J ends lost 5 bases and 4 bases respectively, with 12 bases between them. CDR3 protein: CASSRKPGETQYF. CDR3 DNA sequence: TGTGCCAGCAGTAGAAAGCCGGGAGAGACCCAGTACTTC.

J is TRBJ1-3 and V is TRBV2; 9 bases line up with TRBD1. This CDR3 is built from 13 residues. CDR1 and CDR2 from the germline V gene are SNHLY and FYNNEI. After removal of 9 bases from V and 2 bases from J, the junction contained 2 bases not matched to a gene. CDR3 DNA: TGTGCCAGACAGGGGGCAACTGGAAACACCATATATTTT. Translating gives CARQGATGNTIYF.

The chain couples TRBV5-1 to TRBJ2-5; the D gene is possibly TRBD1 (6 bases). The CDR3 runs to 14 residues. The germline gives CDR1 SGHRS, CDR2 YFSETQ. The ends were cut back, 4 bases at V and 4 bases at J, with 14 bases in the middle. In nucleotides, the CDR3 is TGCGCCAGCAGCATTCAGGGGCCGGGAGAGACCCAGTACTTC. Its translation is CASSIQGPGETQYF.

This chain links TRBV21-1 with TRBJ1-4; no check of the table's D call, TRBD1, against the DNA was made. TRBV21-1 corresponds to a pseudogene. This CDR3 has 15 amino acids. The CDR3 protein is CASSRYRVGDEKLFF. As DNA, the CDR3 is TGTGCCAGCAGCCGATACAGGGTAGGAGATGAAAAACTGTTTTTT.

V usage is TRBV19 and J usage is TRBJ2-7, with no clear D. The CDR3 contains 13 residues. Germline assignment: CDR1 LNHDA and CDR2 SQIVND (reference sequence). V lost 3 bases, J lost 6 bases, and 12 bases lay in between. CDR3 region: CASSISKQVEQYF. CDR3 coding DNA: TGTGCCAGTAGTATCTCGAAACAAGTCGAGCAGTACTTC.

The chain employs TRBV9 and TRBJ2-7; 10 bases line up with TRBD2. V gave up 0 bases and J gave up 6 bases; unmatched junction bases: 3. CDR1 is SGDLS and CDR2 is YYNGEE in the germline V gene. The CDR3 totals 14 residues. CDR3 bases: TGTGCCAGCAGCGTAGGGACTAGCGGAGGCGAGCAGTACTTC. It encodes CASSVGTSGGEQYF.

The gene calls are TRBV4-1 and TRBJ2-7; the match to TRBD1 covers 8 bases. CDR1 and CDR2 (germline): MGHRA, YSYEKL. CDR3 length: 17 residues. V lost 0 bases, J lost 2 bases, and 9 bases stayed unmatched. CDR3 coding DNA: TGCGCCAGCAGCCAAGATCGGTTTTGGGACAGGACCTACGAGCAGTACTTC. This encodes CASSQDRFWDRTYEQYF.

The gene calls are TRBV6-5 and TRBJ2-5; the D gene is possibly TRBD2 (5 bases). The V and J ends lost 4 bases and 5 bases respectively, with 17 bases between them. Germline values: CDR1 MNHEY, CDR2 SVGAGI. This CDR3 comprises 15 residues. The DNA of the CDR3 is TGTGCCAGCAGTTCCCACTCCGGGGAAGCTGAGACCCAGTACTTC. Its protein is CASSSHSGEAETQYF.

The CDR3 loop is CASSLVVTGANEQFF. Written as DNA, the CDR3 is TGTGCCAGCAGCTTAGTTGTGACAGGGGCTAATGAGCAGTTCTTC. This chain joins TRBV7-9 and TRBJ2-1; 8 bases match TRBD1. The CDR3 loop spans 15 amino acids. V lost 1 base, J lost 7 bases, and 6 bases stayed unmatched. Germline loops: CDR1 SEHNR, CDR2 FQNEAQ (reference sequence).

The chain carries TRBV4-1 and TRBJ2-1; TRBD2 aligns across 8 bases. The CDR3 contains 15 residues. Germline CDR1 MGHRA, CDR2 YSYEKL. V was clipped by 2 bases and J by 4 bases; unmatched bases: 4. The DNA for the CDR3 is TGCGCCAGCAGCCAACTAGCGGGCGGGTACAATGAGCAGTTCTTC. Protein sequence: CASSQLAGGYNEQFF.

The chain combines TRBV10-3 with TRBJ1-1, with D perhaps matching TRBD1 (6 bases). This CDR3 is 14 amino acids long. Trimming left V 7 bases short and J 1 base short, with 13 bases between. CDR1 and CDR2 from the germline V gene are ENHRY and SYGVKD. CDR3 nucleotides: TGTGCCATCAACTCTGGGACACCGAACACTGAAGCTTTCTTT. It yields the protein CAINSGTPNTEAFF.

The V gene is TRBV9, the J gene TRBJ2-3; possibly TRBD2 for D (5 bases). The CDR3 runs 15 residues. V was trimmed by 4 bases and J by 3 bases, leaving 15 bases between them. Germline V CDR1 and CDR2: SGDLS, YYNGEE. The CDR3 spells CASSKAVLGTDTQYF. In nucleotides, the CDR3 is TGTGCCAGCAGCAAAGCGGTCCTGGGGACAGATACGCAGTATTTT.

This chain uses TRBV6-5 with TRBJ2-5; D unclear. CDR3 length: 14 amino acids. The germline gives CDR1 MNHEY, CDR2 SVGAGI. V was cut by 0 bases and J by 5 bases, with 10 bases left in between. Here the CDR3 reads CASSYSSFGETQYF. The CDR3 region has the DNA TGTGCCAGCAGTTACTCGTCGTTCGGGGAGACCCAGTACTTC.

The V and J genes are TRBV7-9 and TRBJ1-6; 12 bases align to TRBD1. The germline gives CDR1 SEHNR, CDR2 FQNEAQ (reference sequence). The CDR3 runs 16 residues. The V segment lost 3 bases and the J segment 7 bases; nucleotides outside the gene matches: 4. Here the CDR3 DNA reads TGTGCCAGCAGCTTTTCCGGGACAGGGGGCAATTCACCCCTCCACTTT. Its protein is CASSFSGTGGNSPLHF.

This clone was detected once. The chain recombines TRBV28 with TRBJ1-2; TRBD1 aligns across 8 bases. Germline V gene data show CDR1 as MDHEN and CDR2 as SYDVKM. This CDR3 region has 13 residues. Trimming took 11 bases from V and 6 from J; bases not matched to a gene: 11. CDR3 coding DNA: TGTGCCTCCGATGGGGACAGGAATCATGGCTACACCTTC. Translated: CASDGDRNHGYTF.

J is TRBJ1-1 and V is TRBV7-9, with D uncertain. The CDR3 is 14 residues long. The germline CDR1 and CDR2 sequences are SEHNR and FQNEAQ (reference sequence). V was clipped by 1 base and J by 8 bases, with 14 bases between them. The CDR3 protein is CASSLEGGGQEAFF. The CDR3 DNA reads TGTGCCAGCAGCTTAGAGGGAGGAGGGCAAGAAGCTTTCTTT.

The rearrangement links TRBV4-3 to TRBJ2-7; D is perhaps TRBD2 (5 bases). The CDR3 extends over 17 amino acids. CDR1 LGHNA and CDR2 YSLEER come from the germline V gene. The V end was cut by 0 bases, the J end by 0 bases, with 15 bases between. This CDR3 is CASSQDRGLLSSYEQYF. In DNA, the CDR3 is TGCGCCAGCAGCCAAGATCGGGGTCTATTGAGCTCCTACGAGCAGTACTTC.

This chain connects TRBV27 to TRBJ2-7; D is perhaps TRBD2 (6 bases). V was shortened by 2 bases and J by 6 bases, with 14 bases between the two germline ends. From germline, CDR1 is MNHEY and CDR2 SMNVEV (reference sequence). This CDR3 has 14 amino acids. For the CDR3, the DNA is TGTGCCAGCAGTTTAGCGGGAATGGGCTCCGAGCAGTACTTC. Translating gives CASSLAGMGSEQYF.

The chain uses TRBV7-2 and TRBJ1-2; 7 nucleotides match TRBD1. Trimming at V came to 7 bases and at J to 7 bases, leaving 15 bases not matched to a gene. The CDR3 has 15 residues. Germline CDR1 and CDR2: SGHTA and FQGNSA. For the CDR3, the DNA is TGTGCCAGCAAATCTACCGGGACAGATCCGTTTGGCTACACCTTC. Its protein is CASKSTGTDPFGYTF. The variable domain in full, with the rest retrieved from reference TRBV7-2 and TRBJ1-2, is GAGVSQSPSNKVTEKGKDVELRCDPISGHTALYWYRQSLGQGLEFLIYFQGNSAPDKSGLPSDRFSAERTGGSVSTLTIQRTQQEDSAVYLCASKSTGTDPFGYTFGSGTRLTVV.

The rearrangement joins TRBV27 to TRBJ2-1; 7 bases fit TRBD1. Per the germline V gene, CDR1 is MNHEY and CDR2 is SMNVEV (reference sequence). V gave up 5 bases and J gave up 2 bases; unmatched junction bases: 9. This CDR3 comprises 16 residues. This CDR3 reads CASSPSQGVPYNEQFF. The CDR3 DNA sequence: TGTGCCAGCAGTCCGTCCCAGGGGGTCCCCTACAATGAGCAGTTCTTC.